Below are 6 T cell receptor beta chains sequenced from a single sample in a study of control samples from healthy donors and cancer patients. Clones were sequenced by immunoSEQ multiplex PCR, and TCRdb holds only the in-frame ones, with some missing. This table holds 200,000 to 250,000 clones, 85% to 95% found once. Material: blood. All receptors come from a man in his forties or fifties in good health.

The genes are TRBV19 and TRBJ1-1, with D hard to call. Trimming took 7 bases from V and 1 from J, leaving 7 bases between them. Germline CDR1 reads LNHDA; CDR2 reads SQIVND (reference sequence). CDR3 length: 12 residues. CDR3 nucleotides: TGTGCCAGTACGTTCGGGAACACTGAAGCTTTCTTT. Translated, it gives CASTFGNTEAFF.

V usage is TRBV27 and J usage is TRBJ1-5, with TRBD1 identical over 9 bases. The CDR3 extends over 17 amino acids. V lost 6 bases, J lost 7 bases, and 16 bases stayed unmatched. The germline CDR1 and CDR2 sequences are MNHEY and SMNVEV (reference sequence). The chain's CDR3 is CASSRLYGQGLWQPQHF. The CDR3 DNA is TGTGCCAGCAGCCGACTCTACGGACAGGGGTTATGGCAGCCCCAGCATTTT.

The rearrangement uses TRBV19 and TRBJ1-1, with a possible D match to TRBD1 (6 bases). CDR1 is LNHDA and CDR2 is SQIVND in the germline V gene (reference sequence). The CDR3 contains 16 residues. Trimming took off 1 base at V and 5 bases at J, with 17 bases between the two ends. The DNA for the CDR3 is TGTGCCAGTAGTATAGTCGGGGGCTTACGAACAACTGAAGCTTTCTTT. Its translation is CASSIVGGLRTTEAFF.

The chain has TRBV7-2 and TRBJ2-7, with 8 bases fitting TRBD1. J lost 3 bases, V lost 5 bases, and 9 bases had no gene match. Germline-derived CDR1 and CDR2 are SGHTA and FQGNSA. The CDR3 is 15 amino acids. CDR3 sequence (DNA): TGTGCCAGCAGCCCCGGGACAGGAACAGTCTACGAGCAGTACTTC. Translating gives CASSPGTGTVYEQYF.

The genes are TRBV7-2 and TRBJ1-1; no definite D call. Trimming pared 5 bases from V and 3 bases from J, leaving 19 bases between. The CDR3 sequence is 16 residues long. CDR1 and CDR2 (germline): SGHTA, FQGNSA. CDR3 loop: CASSPQARTLDTEAFF. As DNA, the CDR3 is TGTGCCAGCAGCCCCCAGGCCCGGACCCTGGACACTGAAGCTTTCTTT.

The V call is TRBV7-8, the J call TRBJ2-3; D uncertain. V gave up 6 bases and J gave up 8 bases, with 12 bases separating them. Per germline, CDR1 SGHVS and CDR2 FQNEAQ. The CDR3 sequence is 12 residues long. In DNA form, the CDR3 reads TGTGCCAGCAGTTCCGATTCAAGTACGCAGTATTTT. Translation gives CASSSDSSTQYF. The full variable domain, completed using reference TRBV7-8 and TRBJ2-3, is GAGVSQSPRYKVAKRGQDVALRCDPISGHVSLFWYQQALGQGPEFLTYFQNEAQLDKSGLPSDRFFAERPEGSVSTLKIQRTQQEDSAVYLCASSSDSSTQYFGPGTRLTVL.